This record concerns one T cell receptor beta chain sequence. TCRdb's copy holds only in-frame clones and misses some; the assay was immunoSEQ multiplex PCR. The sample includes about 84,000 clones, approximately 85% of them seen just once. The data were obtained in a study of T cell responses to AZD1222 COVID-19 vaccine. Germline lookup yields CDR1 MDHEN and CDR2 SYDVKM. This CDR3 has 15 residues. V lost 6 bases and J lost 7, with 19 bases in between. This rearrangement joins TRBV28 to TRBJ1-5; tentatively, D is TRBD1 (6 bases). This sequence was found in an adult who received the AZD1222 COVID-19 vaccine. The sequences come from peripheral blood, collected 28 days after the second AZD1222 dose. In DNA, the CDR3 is TGTGCCAGCAGAAGGGGGGATCTTCTTGCCCAGCCCCAGCATTTT. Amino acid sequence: CASRRGDLLAQPQHF.